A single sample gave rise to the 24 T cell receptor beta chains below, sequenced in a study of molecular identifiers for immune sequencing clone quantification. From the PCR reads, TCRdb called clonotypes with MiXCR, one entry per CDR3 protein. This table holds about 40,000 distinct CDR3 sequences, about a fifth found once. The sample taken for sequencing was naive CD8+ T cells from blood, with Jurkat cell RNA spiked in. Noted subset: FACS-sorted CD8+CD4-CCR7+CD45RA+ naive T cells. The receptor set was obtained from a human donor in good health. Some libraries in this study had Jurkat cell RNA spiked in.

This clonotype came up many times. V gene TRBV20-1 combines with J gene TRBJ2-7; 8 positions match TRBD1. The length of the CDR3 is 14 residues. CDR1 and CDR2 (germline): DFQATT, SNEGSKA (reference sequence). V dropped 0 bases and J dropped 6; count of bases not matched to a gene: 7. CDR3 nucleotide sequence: TGCAGTGCTAGAGATCACAGGGGGTGGCGCGAGCAGTACTTC. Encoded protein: CSARDHRGWREQYF.

CDR3 bases: TGTGCCAGCAGCGAGGGTAACACCGGGGAGCTGTTTTTT. Its translation: CASSEGNTGELFF. J is TRBJ2-2 and V is TRBV28; D may be TRBD2 (5 bases). Germline CDR1 and CDR2: MDHEN and SYDVKM. With 6 bases removed from V and 2 bases from J, the gap between germline ends came to 7 bases. The CDR3 totals 13 residues.

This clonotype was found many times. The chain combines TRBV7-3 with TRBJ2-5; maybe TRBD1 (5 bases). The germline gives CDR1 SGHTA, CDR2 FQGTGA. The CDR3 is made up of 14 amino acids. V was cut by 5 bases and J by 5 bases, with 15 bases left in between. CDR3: CASSPTGAQETQYF. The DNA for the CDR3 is TGTGCCAGCAGCCCTACTGGGGCCCAGGAGACCCAGTACTTC.

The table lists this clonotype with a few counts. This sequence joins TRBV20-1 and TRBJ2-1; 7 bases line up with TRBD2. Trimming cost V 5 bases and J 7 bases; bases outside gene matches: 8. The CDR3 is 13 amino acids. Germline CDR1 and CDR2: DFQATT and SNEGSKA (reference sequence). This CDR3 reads CSAQSGIANEQFF. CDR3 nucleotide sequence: TGCAGTGCTCAGAGCGGGATCGCTAATGAGCAGTTCTTC.

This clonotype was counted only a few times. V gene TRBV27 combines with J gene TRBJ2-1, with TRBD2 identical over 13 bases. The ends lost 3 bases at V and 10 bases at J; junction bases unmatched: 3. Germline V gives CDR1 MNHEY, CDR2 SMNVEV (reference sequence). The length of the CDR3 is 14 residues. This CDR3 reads CASSFSGLAGEQFF. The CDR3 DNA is TGTGCCAGCAGTTTTTCGGGACTAGCGGGAGAGCAGTTCTTC.

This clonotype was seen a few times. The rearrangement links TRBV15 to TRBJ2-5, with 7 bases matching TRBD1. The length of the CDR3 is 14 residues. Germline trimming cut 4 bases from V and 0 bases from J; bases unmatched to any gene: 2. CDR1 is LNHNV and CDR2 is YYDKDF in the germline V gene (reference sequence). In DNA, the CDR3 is TGTGCCACCAGCACCGACAGGGACCAAGAGACCCAGTACTTC. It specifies CATSTDRDQETQYF. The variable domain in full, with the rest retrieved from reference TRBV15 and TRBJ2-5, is DAMVIQNPRYQVTQFGKPVTLSCSQTLNHNVMYWYQQKSSQAPKLLFHYYDKDFNNEADTPDNFQSRRPNTSFCFLDIRSPGLGDTAMYLCATSTDRDQETQYFGPGTRLLVL.

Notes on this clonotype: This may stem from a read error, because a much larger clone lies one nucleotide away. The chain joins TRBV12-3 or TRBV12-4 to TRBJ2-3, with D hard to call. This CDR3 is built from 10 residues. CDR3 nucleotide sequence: TGTACCAGCAACCCCGGATTTCAGTATTTT. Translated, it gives CTSNPGFQYF.

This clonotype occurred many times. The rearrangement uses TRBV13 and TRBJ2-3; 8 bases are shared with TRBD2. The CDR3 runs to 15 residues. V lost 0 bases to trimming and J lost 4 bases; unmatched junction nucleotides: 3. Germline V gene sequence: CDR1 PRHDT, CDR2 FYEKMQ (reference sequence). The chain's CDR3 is CASSLGTSAPDTQYF. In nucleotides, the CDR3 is TGTGCCAGCAGCTTAGGGACTAGCGCCCCAGATACGCAGTATTTT.

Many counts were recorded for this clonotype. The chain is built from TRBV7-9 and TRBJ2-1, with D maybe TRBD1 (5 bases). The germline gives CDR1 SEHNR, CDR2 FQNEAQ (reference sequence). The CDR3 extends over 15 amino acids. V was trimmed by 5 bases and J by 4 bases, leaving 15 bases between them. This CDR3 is CASSRVAGMYNEQFF. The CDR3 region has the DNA TGTGCCAGCAGCCGAGTGGCAGGGATGTACAATGAGCAGTTCTTC. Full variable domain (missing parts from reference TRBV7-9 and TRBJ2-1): DTGVSQNPRHKITKRGQNVTFRCDPISEHNRLYWYRQTLGQGPEFLTYFQNEAQLEKSRLLSDRFSAERPKGSFSTLEIQRTEQGDSAMYLCASSRVAGMYNEQFFGPGTRLTVL.

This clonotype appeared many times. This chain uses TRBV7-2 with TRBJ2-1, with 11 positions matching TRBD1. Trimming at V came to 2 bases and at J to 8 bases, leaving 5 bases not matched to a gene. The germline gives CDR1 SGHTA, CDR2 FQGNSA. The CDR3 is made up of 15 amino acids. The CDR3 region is CASSLWTGGNHEQFF. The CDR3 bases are TGTGCCAGCAGCTTATGGACAGGGGGCAATCATGAGCAGTTCTTC.

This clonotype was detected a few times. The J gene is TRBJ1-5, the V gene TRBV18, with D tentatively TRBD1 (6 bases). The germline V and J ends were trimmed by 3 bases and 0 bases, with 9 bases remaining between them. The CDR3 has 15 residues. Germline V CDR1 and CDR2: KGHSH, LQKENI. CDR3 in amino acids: CASSPDSYSNQPQHF. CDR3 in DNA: TGTGCCAGCTCACCGGACAGCTATAGCAATCAGCCCCAGCATTTT.

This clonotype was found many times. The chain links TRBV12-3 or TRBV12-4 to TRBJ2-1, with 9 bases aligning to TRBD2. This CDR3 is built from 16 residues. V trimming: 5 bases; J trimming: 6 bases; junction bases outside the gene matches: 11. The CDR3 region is CASSPPGIAGVNEQFF. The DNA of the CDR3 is TGTGCCAGCAGTCCCCCCGGGATAGCGGGAGTCAATGAGCAGTTCTTC.

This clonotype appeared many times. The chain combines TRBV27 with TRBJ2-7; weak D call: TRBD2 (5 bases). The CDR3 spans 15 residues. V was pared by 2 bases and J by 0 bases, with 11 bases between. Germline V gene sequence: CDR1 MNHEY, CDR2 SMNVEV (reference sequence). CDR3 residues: CASSLEGVSSYEQYF. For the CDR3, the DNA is TGTGCCAGCAGTTTAGAGGGAGTGAGCTCCTACGAGCAGTACTTC.

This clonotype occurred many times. The CDR3 reads CASSQAGANYGYTF. The DNA of the CDR3 is TGTGCCAGCAGCCAAGCCGGGGCTAACTATGGCTACACCTTC. V and J are TRBV7-6 and TRBJ1-2; D remains unclear. Trimming shortened V by 5 bases and J by 0 bases, and 10 bases separated the two germline ends. The CDR3 is made up of 14 amino acids. Germline loops: CDR1 SGHVS, CDR2 FNYEAQ.

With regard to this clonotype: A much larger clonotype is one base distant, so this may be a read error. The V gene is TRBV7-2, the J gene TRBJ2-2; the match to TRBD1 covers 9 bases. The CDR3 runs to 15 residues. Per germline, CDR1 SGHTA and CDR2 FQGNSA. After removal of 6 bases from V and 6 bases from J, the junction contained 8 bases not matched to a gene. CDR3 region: CASSTTGGGAGELFF. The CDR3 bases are TGTGCCAGCAGTACGACAGGGGGTGGAGCCGGGGAGCTGTTTTTT. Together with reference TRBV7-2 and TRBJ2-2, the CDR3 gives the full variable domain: GAGVSQSPSNKVTEKGKDVELRCDPISGHTALYWYRQSLGQGLEFLIYFQGNSAPDKSGLPSDRFSAERTGGSVSTLTIQRTQQEDSAVYLCASSTTGGGAGELFFGEGSRLTVL.

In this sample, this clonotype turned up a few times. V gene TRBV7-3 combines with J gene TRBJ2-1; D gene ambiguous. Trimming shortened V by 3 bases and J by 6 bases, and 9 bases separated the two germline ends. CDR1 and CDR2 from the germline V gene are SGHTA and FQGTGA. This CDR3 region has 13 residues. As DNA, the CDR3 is TGTGCCAGCAGCTTTGGACCCGGCAATGAGCAGTTCTTC. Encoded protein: CASSFGPGNEQFF.

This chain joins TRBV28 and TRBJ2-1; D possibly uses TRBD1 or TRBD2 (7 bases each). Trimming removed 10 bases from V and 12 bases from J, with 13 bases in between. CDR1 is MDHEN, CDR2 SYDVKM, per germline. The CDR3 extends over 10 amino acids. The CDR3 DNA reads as TGTGCCACAGGGGGACTACCGCAGTTCTTC. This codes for CATGGLPQFF.

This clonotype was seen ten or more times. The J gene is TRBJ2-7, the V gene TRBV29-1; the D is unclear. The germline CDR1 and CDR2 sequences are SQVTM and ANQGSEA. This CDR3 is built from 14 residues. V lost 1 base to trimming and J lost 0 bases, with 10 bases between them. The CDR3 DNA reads TGCAGCGTTGAAGGAACTTTTCCCTCCTACGAGCAGTACTTC. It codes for CSVEGTFPSYEQYF.

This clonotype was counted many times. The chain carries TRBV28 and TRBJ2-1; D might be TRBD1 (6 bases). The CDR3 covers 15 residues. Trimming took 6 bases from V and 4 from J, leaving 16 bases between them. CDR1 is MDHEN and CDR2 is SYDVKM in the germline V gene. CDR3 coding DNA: TGTGCCAGCAGCTGGTTCGAGGGGGATTACAATGAGCAGTTCTTC. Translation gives CASSWFEGDYNEQFF.

CDR3 bases: TGTGCCAGCACCTCTGGGGGGGCTGGGGCCAACGTCCTGACTTTC. Protein product: CASTSGGAGANVLTF. The rearrangement joins TRBV7-9 to TRBJ2-6; 7 bases align to TRBD2. V shed 7 bases, J shed 2 bases, and the junction held 5 bases outside the gene matches. The germline CDR1 and CDR2 sequences are SEHNR and FQNEAQ (reference sequence). CDR3 length equals 15 residues.

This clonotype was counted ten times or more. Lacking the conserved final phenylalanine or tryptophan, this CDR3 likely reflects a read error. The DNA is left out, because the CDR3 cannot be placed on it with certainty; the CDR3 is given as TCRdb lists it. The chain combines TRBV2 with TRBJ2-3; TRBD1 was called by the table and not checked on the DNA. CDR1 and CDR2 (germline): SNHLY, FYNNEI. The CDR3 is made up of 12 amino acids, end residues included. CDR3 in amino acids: CASSEGVFPYLS.

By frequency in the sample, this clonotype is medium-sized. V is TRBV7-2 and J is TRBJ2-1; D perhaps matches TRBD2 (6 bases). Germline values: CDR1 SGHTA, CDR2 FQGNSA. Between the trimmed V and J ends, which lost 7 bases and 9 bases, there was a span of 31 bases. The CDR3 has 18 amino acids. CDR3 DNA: TGTGCCAGCACCCCAAGTCTTAGCGGCCCCCTCGTGGGTGGTGAGCAGTTCTTC. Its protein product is CASTPSLSGPLVGGEQFF.

CDR3 sequence: CATGERGGYWNTEAFF. CDR3 DNA sequence: TGTGCCACAGGCGAGCGCGGAGGGTATTGGAACACTGAAGCTTTCTTT. The rearrangement joins TRBV2 to TRBJ1-1, with D unresolved. CDR3 size: 16 residues. Per germline, CDR1 SNHLY and CDR2 FYNNEI. The V gene lost 10 bases and the J gene lost 1 base, with 22 bases spanning the gap.

The CDR3: CSARDRRGGIYGYTF. CDR3 bases: TGCAGTGCTAGAGATCGTAGGGGTGGGATCTATGGCTACACCTTC. J is TRBJ1-2 and V is TRBV20-1; the D gene is possibly TRBD1 (5 bases). Germline V gene sequence: CDR1 DFQATT, CDR2 SNEGSKA (reference sequence). This CDR3 is 15 amino acids long. V was shortened by 0 bases and J by 4 bases, with 15 bases between the two germline ends.